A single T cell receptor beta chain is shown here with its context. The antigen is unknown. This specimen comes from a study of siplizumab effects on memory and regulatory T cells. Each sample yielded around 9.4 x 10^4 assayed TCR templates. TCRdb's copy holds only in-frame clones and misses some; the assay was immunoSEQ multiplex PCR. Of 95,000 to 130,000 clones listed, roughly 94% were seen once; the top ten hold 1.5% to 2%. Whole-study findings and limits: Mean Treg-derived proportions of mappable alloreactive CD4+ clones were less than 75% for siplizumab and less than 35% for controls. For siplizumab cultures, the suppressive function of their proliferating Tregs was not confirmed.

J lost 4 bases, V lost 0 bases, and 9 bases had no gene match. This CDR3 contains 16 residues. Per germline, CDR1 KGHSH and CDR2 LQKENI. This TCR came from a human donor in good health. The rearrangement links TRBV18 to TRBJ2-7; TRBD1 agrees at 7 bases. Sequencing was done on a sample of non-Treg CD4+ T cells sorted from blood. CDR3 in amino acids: CASSPPNHRGSYEQYF. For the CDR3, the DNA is TGTGCCAGCTCACCACCTAACCACAGGGGATCATACGAGCAGTACTTC.